This paragraph reports one T cell receptor beta chain. Its target is unknown. This entry belongs to a study of shared clonotypes between healthy human individuals. Study-level background: Researchers assigned three CD4 naive, three CD4 memory, two CD8 naive and one CD8 memory plate to each donor.

Study-wide results and limits: Among non-shared clonotypes, generation probabilities were lower than among those shared by all four donors.

The CDR3 sequence is 13 residues long. J gave up 14 bases and V 6 bases, and 6 bases lay outside the gene matches. Germline V lookup: CDR1 ENHRY, CDR2 SYGVKD. Profiling relied on immunoSEQ multiplex PCR, and the TCRdb table lists in-frame clones only, not all of them. The table has 950,000 to 1,300,000 clones, about 80% seen once. The chain carries TRBV10-3 and TRBJ2-1; the match to TRBD2 covers 14 bases. The TCR sequence derives from a man between 18 and 29 years old in good health. Sequenced sample: memory CD4+ T cells sorted from blood. Subset here: CD45RA-negative fraction. This CDR3 reads CAISSGTSGREFF. In nucleotides, the CDR3 is TGTGCCATCAGCTCCGGGACTAGCGGGAGAGAGTTCTTC.